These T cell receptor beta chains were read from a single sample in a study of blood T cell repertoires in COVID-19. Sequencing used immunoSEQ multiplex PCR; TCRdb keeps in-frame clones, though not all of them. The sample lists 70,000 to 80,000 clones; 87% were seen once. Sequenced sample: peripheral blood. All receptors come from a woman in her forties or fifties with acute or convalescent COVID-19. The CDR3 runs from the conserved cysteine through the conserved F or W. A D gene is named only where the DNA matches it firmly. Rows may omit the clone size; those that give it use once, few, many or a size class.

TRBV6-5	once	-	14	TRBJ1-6	CASSYVSGNSPLHF	TGTGCCAGCAGTTACGTGAGTGGTAATTCACCCCTCCACTTT
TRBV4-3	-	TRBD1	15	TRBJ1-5	CASSPRRDRDQPQHF	TGCGCCAGCAGCCCCCGCCGGGACAGAGATCAGCCCCAGCATTTT
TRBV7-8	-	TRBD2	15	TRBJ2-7	CASSSRAGVLYEQYF	TGTGCCAGCAGCTCTAGAGCGGGAGTCCTCTACGAGCAGTACTTC
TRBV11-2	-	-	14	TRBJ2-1	CASSLDQLRNEQFF	TGTGCCAGCAGCTTAGATCAGTTGAGGAATGAGCAGTTCTTC
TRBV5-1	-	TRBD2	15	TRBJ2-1	CASRDSGGRYNEQFF	TGCGCCAGCAGGGATAGCGGGGGGAGATACAATGAGCAGTTCTTC
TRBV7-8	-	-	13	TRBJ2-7	CASSSPQGYEQYF	TGTGCCAGCAGCTCACCCCAGGGCTACGAGCAGTACTTC
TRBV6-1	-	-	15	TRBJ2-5	CASSEIGQGKETQYF	TGTGCCAGCAGTGAAATTGGGCAGGGGAAAGAGACCCAGTACTTC
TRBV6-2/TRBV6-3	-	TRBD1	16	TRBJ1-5	CASSAQQGARPLTQHF	TGTGCCAGCAGTGCTCAACAGGGGGCGCGTCCTCTGACCCAGCATTTT
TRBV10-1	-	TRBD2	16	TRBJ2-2	CASGSGLAGNTGELFF	TGCGCCAGCGGGTCGGGACTAGCCGGGAACACCGGGGAGCTGTTTTTT
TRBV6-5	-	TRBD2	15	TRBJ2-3	CASSSLAGITDTQYF	TGTGCCAGCAGCTCACTAGCGGGGATCACAGATACGCAGTATTTT
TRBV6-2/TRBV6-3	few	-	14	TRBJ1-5	CASSAKTANQPQHF	TGTGCCAGCAGTGCTAAGACAGCCAATCAGCCCCAGCATTTT
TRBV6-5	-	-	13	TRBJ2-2	CASRKTGTGELFF	TGTGCCAGCAGGAAAACGGGCACCGGGGAGCTGTTTTTT
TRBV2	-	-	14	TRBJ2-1	CAILGTLEELEQFF	TGTGCCATTCTCGGGACTCTCGAGGAACTTGAGCAGTTCTTC
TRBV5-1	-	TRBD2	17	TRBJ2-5	CASSLGLVAGDQETQYF	TGCGCCAGCAGCTTGGGGTTAGTAGCGGGGGACCAAGAGACCCAGTACTTC
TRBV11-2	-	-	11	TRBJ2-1	CASSLDRVQFF	TGTGCCAGCAGCTTAGATCGAGTCCAGTTCTTC
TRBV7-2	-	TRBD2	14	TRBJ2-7	CASSLDGRANEQYF	TGTGCCAGCAGCTTAGACGGGAGGGCCAACGAGCAGTACTTC
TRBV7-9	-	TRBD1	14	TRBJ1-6	CASSSPGQESPLHF	TGTGCCAGCAGCTCCCCGGGACAGGAGTCACCCCTCCACTTT
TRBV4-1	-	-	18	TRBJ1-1	CASSLRSFLGGMNTEAFF	TGCGCCAGCAGCCTACGGAGCTTTTTGGGGGGTATGAACACTGAAGCTTTCTTT